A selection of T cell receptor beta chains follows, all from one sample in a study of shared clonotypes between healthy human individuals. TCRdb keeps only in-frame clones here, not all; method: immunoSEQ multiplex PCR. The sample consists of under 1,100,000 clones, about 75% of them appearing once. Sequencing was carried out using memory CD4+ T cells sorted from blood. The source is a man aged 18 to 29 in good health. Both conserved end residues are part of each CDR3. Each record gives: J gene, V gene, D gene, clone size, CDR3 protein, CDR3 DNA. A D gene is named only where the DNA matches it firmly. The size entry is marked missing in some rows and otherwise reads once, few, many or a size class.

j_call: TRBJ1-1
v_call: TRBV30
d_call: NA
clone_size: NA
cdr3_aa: CAWSGVGHMNTEAFF
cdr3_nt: TGTGCCTGGTCAGGCGTGGGGCACATGAACACTGAAGCTTTCTTT

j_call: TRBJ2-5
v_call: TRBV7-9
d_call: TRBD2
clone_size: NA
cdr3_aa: CASSLGAGGPETQYF
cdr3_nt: TGTGCCAGCAGCTTAGGAGCGGGAGGGCCGGAGACCCAGTACTTC

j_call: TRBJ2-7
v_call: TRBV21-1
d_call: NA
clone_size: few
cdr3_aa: CASSKVGGSPYEQYF
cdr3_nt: TGTGCCAGCAGCAAAGTGGGCGGGAGCCCCTACGAGCAGTACTTC

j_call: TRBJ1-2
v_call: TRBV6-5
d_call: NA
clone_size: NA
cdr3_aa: CASSYSTGGGIYGYTF
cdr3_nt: TGTGCCAGCAGTTACTCGACGGGAGGCGGTATCTATGGCTACACCTTC

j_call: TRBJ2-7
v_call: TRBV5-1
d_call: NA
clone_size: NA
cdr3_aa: CASSLSGGVYEQYF
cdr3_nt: TGCGCCAGCAGCTTGTCCGGCGGAGTCTACGAGCAGTACTTC

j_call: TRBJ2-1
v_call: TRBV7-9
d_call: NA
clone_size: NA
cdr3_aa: CASSLGQDQFF
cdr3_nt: TGTGCCAGCAGCTTAGGACAGGATCAGTTCTTC

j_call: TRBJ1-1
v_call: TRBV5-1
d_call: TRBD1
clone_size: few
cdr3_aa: CASSLAYRGRQNTEAFF
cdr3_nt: TGCGCCAGCAGCTTGGCTTACAGGGGGCGGCAGAACACTGAAGCTTTCTTT

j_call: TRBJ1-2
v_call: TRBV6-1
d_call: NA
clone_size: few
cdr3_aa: CASSIEEGGITRRTF
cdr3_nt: TGTGCCAGCAGCATTGAGGAGGGGGGTATAACGAGACGCACCTTC

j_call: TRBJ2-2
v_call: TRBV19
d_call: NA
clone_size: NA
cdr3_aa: CASSKFPNTGELFF
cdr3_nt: TGTGCCAGTAGCAAATTTCCTAACACCGGGGAGCTGTTTTTT

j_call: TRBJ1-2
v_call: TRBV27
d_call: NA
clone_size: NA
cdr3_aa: CASSLPGRGFHNYGYTF
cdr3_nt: TGTGCCAGCAGTTTACCGGGCAGGGGCTTTCATAACTATGGCTACACCTTC

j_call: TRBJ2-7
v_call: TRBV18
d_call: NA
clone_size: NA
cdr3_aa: CASSPGVSDYEQYF
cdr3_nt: TGTGCCAGCTCACCGGGTGTATCCGACTACGAGCAGTACTTC

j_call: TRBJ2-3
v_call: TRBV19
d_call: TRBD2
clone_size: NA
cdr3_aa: CASSIVGSGGTDTQYF
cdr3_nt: TGTGCCAGTAGTATAGTCGGTAGCGGGGGCACAGATACGCAGTATTTT

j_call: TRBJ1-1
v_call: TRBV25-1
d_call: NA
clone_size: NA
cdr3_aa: CASRGPGTQAFF
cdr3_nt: TGTGCCAGCAGGGGCCCCGGGACTCAAGCTTTCTTT

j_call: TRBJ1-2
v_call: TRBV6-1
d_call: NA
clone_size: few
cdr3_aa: CASSVQTALDGYTF
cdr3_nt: TGTGCCAGCAGTGTTCAGACGGCTTTGGATGGCTACACCTTC

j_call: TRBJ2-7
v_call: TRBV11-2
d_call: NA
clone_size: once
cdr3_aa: CASSPREAGEQYF
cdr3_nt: TGTGCCAGCAGCCCTAGAGAGGCAGGGGAGCAGTACTTC

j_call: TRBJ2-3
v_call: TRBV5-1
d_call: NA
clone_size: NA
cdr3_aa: CASSLWGPQTDTQYF
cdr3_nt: TGCGCCAGCAGCTTGTGGGGACCACAAACAGATACGCAGTATTTT

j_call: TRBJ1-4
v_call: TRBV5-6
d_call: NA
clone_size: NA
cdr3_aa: CASSLQGSVEKLFF
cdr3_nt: TGTGCCAGCAGCTTACAGGGTTCGGTTGAAAAACTGTTTTTT

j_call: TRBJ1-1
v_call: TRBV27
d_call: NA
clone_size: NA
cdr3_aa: CASRAGGMNTEAFF
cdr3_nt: TGTGCCAGCAGGGCAGGAGGTATGAACACTGAAGCTTTCTTT

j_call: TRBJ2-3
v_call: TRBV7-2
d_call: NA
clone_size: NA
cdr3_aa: CASRNPRGTGYGGGTQYF
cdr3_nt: TGTGCCAGCCGCAATCCCAGGGGAACGGGTTACGGGGGAGGGACGCAGTATTTT

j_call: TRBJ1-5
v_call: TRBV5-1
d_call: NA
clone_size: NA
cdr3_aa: CASSPGGSSNQPQHF
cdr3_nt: TGCGCCAGCAGCCCGGGTGGGTCTAGCAATCAGCCCCAGCATTTT

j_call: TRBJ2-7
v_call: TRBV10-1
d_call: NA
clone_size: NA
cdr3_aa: CASSERGTSYEQYF
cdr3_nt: TGCGCCAGCAGTGAGAGGGGCACCTCCTACGAGCAGTACTTC

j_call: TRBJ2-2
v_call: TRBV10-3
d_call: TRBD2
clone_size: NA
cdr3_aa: CAITPSGRANTGELFF
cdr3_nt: TGTGCCATCACCCCTAGCGGGAGAGCGAACACCGGGGAGCTGTTTTTT

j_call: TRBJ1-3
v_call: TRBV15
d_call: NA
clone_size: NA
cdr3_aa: CATSSRSLSGNTIYF
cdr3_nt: TGTGCCACCAGCTCGCGAAGTCTCTCTGGAAACACCATATATTTT

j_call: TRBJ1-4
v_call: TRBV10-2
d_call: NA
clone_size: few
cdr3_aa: CASSEGEKLFF
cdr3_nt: TGCGCCAGCAGTGAAGGAGAAAAACTGTTTTTT

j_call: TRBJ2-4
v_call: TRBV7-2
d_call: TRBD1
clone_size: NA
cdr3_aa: CASSLATGSNIQYF
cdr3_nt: TGTGCCAGCAGCTTAGCGACAGGGTCTAACATTCAGTACTTC